This T cell receptor (beta chain) was sequenced in a study of T-cell memory formation after mild COVID-19. Study-level background: Largely, the TCR clusters proved donor specific. Findings and caveats of the study: Later expanders leaned CD4+, whereas day 15 to 85 contracting clones were balanced CD4/CD8. The finding that pre-infection memory included some responding clones suggested that cross-reactive memory joined.

Constant-segment primers and 5'RACE yielded cDNA libraries for TCR alpha and TCR beta, each carrying sample barcodes and UMIs. TCRdb recomputed calls from the 5' RACE reads with MiXCR, one row per CDR3 protein. The sample consists of 250,000 to 300,000 distinct CDR3 sequences, 15% to 20% of them appearing once. This clonotype was detected only a few times. Its antigen remains unidentified. Germline V CDR1 and CDR2: SGHTA, FQGNSA. The V end was cut by 2 bases, the J end by 1 base, with 17 bases between. The CDR3 totals 17 residues. The rearrangement uses TRBV7-2 and TRBJ1-1; D not resolved. The receptor was isolated from a man younger than 35 who had mild COVID-19 (a few samples of this study predate the infection). Cell type and time point are not known. The specimen was PBMCs or a T cell subset sorted from them (not recorded which). In nucleotides, the CDR3 is TGTGCCAGCAGCTTACAGCACGCAGGTGGATGGAACACTGAAGCTTTCTTT. Its protein product is CASSLQHAGGWNTEAFF.